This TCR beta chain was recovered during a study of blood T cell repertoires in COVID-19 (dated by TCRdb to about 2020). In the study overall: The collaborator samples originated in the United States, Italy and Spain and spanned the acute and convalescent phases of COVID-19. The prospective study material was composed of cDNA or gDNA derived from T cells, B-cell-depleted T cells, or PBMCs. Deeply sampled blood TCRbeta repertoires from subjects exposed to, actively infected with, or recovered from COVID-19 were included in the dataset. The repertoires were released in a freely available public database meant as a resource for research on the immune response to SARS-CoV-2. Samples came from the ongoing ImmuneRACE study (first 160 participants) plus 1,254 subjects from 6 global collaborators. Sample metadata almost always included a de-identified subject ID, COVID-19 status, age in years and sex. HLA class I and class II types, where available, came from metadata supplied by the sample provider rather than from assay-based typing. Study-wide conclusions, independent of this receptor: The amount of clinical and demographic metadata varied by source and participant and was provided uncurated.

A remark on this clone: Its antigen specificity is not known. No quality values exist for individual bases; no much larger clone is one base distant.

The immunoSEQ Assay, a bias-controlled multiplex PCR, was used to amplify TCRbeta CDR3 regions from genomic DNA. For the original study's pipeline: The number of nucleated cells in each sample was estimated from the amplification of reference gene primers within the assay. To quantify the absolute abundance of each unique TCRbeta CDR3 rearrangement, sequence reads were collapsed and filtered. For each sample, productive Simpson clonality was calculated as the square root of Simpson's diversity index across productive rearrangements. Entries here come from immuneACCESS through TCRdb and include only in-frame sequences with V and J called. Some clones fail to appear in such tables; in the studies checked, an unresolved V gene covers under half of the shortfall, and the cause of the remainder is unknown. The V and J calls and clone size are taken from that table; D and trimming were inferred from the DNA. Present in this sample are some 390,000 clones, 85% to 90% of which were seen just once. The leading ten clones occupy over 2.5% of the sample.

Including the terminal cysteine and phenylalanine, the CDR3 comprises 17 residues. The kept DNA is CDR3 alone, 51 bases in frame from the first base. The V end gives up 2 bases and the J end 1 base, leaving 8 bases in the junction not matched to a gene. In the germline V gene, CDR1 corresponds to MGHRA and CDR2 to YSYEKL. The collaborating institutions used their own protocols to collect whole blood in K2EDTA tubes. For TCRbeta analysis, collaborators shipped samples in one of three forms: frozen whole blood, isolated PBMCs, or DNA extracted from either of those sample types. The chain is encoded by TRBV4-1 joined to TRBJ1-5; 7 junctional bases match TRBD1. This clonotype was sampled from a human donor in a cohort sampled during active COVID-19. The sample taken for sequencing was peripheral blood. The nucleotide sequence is TGCGCCAGCAGCCAAAGACCTACAGGGGTCAGCAATCAGCCCCAGCATTTT. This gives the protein CASSQRPTGVSNQPQHF.